This T cell receptor (beta chain) came from a study of T-cell memory formation after mild COVID-19. Per the germline V gene, CDR1 is MNHEY and CDR2 is SVGAGI. Trimming removed 6 bases from V and 2 bases from J, with 14 bases in between. The CDR3 runs to 15 residues. TCRdb redid the calling of the 5' RACE reads with MiXCR, one entry per CDR3 protein. The sample lists about 150,000 distinct CDR3 sequences; about 25% were seen once. Sequences were obtained from PBMCs or a T cell subset sorted from them (not recorded which). This TCR derives from an adult woman who had mild COVID-19 (a few samples of this study predate the infection). Cell type and time point are not known. The chain has TRBV6-5 and TRBJ1-5, with D hard to call. The CDR3 DNA reads as TGTGCCAGCAGCCCCAACGCCGGAGGCAATCAGCCCCAGCATTTT. Amino acid sequence: CASSPNAGGNQPQHF.